This T cell receptor beta chain was recovered during a study of T cell repertoires in cytomegalovirus infection. Study outcomes and limitations: Of the TCR beta families, the public ones yielded a cumulative frequency that identified carriers of CMV plus the relevant HLA. HLA-C-restricted CMV clonotypes gave the most frequent clonotype in two of eight donors.

In the case of this clonotype: Its antigen is currently unknown.

TCRdb reprocessed the reads via MiXCR and lists one record per CDR3 protein. Of fewer than 350,000 distinct CDR3 sequences in the sample, 9% to 9.5% are singletons; the top ten hold over 3.5%. Trimming took 0 bases from V and 6 from J, leaving 18 bases between them. There are 17 residues in the CDR3. Germline loops: CDR1 SGHAT, CDR2 FQNNGV. Specimen: PBMCs. The clonotype originates from a human donor in good health (CMV status not recorded). Some clones in this sample may be carry-over from other donors' samples. The V and J genes are TRBV11-2 and TRBJ2-1; D perhaps matches TRBD1 (6 bases). CDR3 protein: CASSLDRTPWGPNEQFF. In DNA, the CDR3 is TGTGCCAGCAGCTTAGATCGGACTCCTTGGGGGCCCAATGAGCAGTTCTTC.